One sample yielded the 23 T cell receptor beta chains listed below, sequenced in a study of cytomegalovirus exposure and HLA in healthy donors (dated by TCRdb to about 2017). The method was the immunoSEQ multiplex PCR assay. The multiplex PCR relied on a mix of 60 forward primers for TCR Vbeta segments and 13 reverse primers for TCR Jbeta segments. This immuneACCESS table, as held by TCRdb, lists in-frame sequences with V and J called but not all clones. Of the missing ones, under half trace to an unresolved V gene in checked studies; the others have no known cause. The sample data list around 140,000 clones, and approximately 76% of these were observed just once. The ten largest account for less than 2% of the sample. The sequenced sample was PBMCs. These receptors all stem from a man aged 35 to 55 in good health and CMV-seronegative.

This chain links TRBV2 with TRBJ1-5; a possible D gene is TRBD1 (6 bases). CDR3 length equals 16 residues. Germline CDR1 reads SNHLY; CDR2 reads FYNNEI. V shed 5 bases and J shed 2 bases, with 16 bases lying between them. The CDR3: CASSKQGPEGNQPQHF. The CDR3, as DNA: TGTGCCAGCAGTAAACAGGGCCCGGAGGGCAATCAGCCCCAGCATTTT.

This clone was counted only a few times. This chain uses TRBV9 with TRBJ2-3; no clear D gene. V dropped 3 bases and J dropped 1 base, with 6 bases sitting between them. This CDR3 is built from 13 residues. Germline V lookup: CDR1 SGDLS, CDR2 YYNGEE. The CDR3, as DNA: TGTGCCAGCAGCGAGCACGGCACAGATACGCAGTATTTT. Its protein is CASSEHGTDTQYF.

The chain recombines TRBV19 with TRBJ2-3; no clear D gene. Trimming took off 11 bases at V and 6 bases at J, with 12 bases between the two ends. This CDR3 has 11 residues. CDR1 and CDR2 from the germline V gene are LNHDA and SQIVND (reference sequence). In DNA form, the CDR3 reads TGTGCCCTCCCTCCTGTCGATACGCAGTATTTT. It translates to CALPPVDTQYF. Based on the CDR3 plus reference TRBV19 and TRBJ2-3, the full variable domain is DGGITQSPKYLFRKEGQNVTLSCEQNLNHDAMYWYRQDPGQGLRLIYYSQIVNDFQKGDIAEGYSVSREKKESFPLTVTSAQKNPTAFYLCALPPVDTQYFGPGTRLTVL.

J is TRBJ2-5 and V is TRBV4-1; TRBD2 is a possible D gene (5 bases). The V gene lost 1 base and the J gene lost 2 bases, with 8 bases spanning the gap. CDR1 is MGHRA and CDR2 is YSYEKL in the germline V gene. The CDR3 is made up of 14 amino acids. DNA for the CDR3: TGCGCCAGCAGCCAAGTTCCGGGGCAAGAGACCCAGTACTTC. This gives the protein CASSQVPGQETQYF.

V usage is TRBV7-9 and J usage is TRBJ1-1; D is possibly TRBD1 (6 bases). Germline CDR1 reads SEHNR; CDR2 reads FQNEAQ (reference sequence). This CDR3 region has 16 residues. V was clipped by 5 bases and J by 5 bases, with 21 bases between them. CDR3 bases: TGTGCCAGCAGCCCCAATGGGGCAGGGGTCAGGACTGAAGCTTTCTTT. The encoded protein is CASSPNGAGVRTEAFF.

CDR3 sequence (DNA): TGTGCCAGCAGTAAGACAGGGGGCCACGAGCAGTACTTC. Translated: CASSKTGGHEQYF. The chain is built from TRBV6-1 and TRBJ2-7; 10 positions agree with TRBD1. Germline V CDR1 and CDR2: MNHNS, SASEGT. V shed 5 bases, J shed 5 bases, and the junction held 3 bases outside the gene matches. The CDR3 consists of 13 residues.

V and J are TRBV30 and TRBJ1-2, with D perhaps matching TRBD1 (5 bases). The CDR3 contains 11 residues. V was clipped by 3 bases and J by 8 bases, with 10 bases between them. CDR1 is GTSNPN, CDR2 SVGIG, per germline (reference sequence). In DNA, the CDR3 is TGTGCCTGGAGAGGGGTGGGGGGCTACACCTTC. Translating gives CAWRGVGGYTF.

This chain joins TRBV6-4 and TRBJ1-6, with 10 bases fitting TRBD1. V was clipped by 7 bases and J by 10 bases; unmatched bases: 4. The germline V gene has CDR1 MRHNA and CDR2 SNTAGT. The length of the CDR3 is 13 residues. DNA of the CDR3: TGTGCCAGCAAAGAGACAGGGGGCTCACCCCTCCACTTT. Translation gives CASKETGGSPLHF.

This chain connects TRBV5-1 to TRBJ2-2; 9 bases line up with TRBD1. J gave up 5 bases and V 10 bases, and 12 bases lay outside the gene matches. The CDR3 loop spans 15 amino acids. Germline assignment: CDR1 SGHRS and CDR2 YFSETQ. The CDR3 protein is CAQQWGDRETGELFF. CDR3 nucleotide sequence: TGCGCCCAACAATGGGGGGACAGGGAAACCGGGGAGCTGTTTTTT.

This sequence joins TRBV12-5 and TRBJ2-1; tentative D call: TRBD2 (6 bases). The germline V and J ends were trimmed by 6 bases and 3 bases, with 15 bases remaining between them. Germline assignment: CDR1 LGHNT and CDR2 FRNRAP. This CDR3 spans 15 amino acids. The CDR3 sequence: CASGRTGTLYNEQFF. CDR3 nucleotides: TGTGCTAGTGGACGCACCGGGACTCTCTACAATGAGCAGTTCTTC.

This chain uses TRBV7-2 with TRBJ2-5, with 10 bases aligning to TRBD2. Germline CDR1 and CDR2: SGHTA and FQGNSA. The CDR3 covers 15 residues. The trim removed 5 bases at V and 2 bases at J, leaving 5 bases unmatched. The CDR3 DNA reads as TGTGCCAGCAGCCCAAGGACTAGCGGTCAAGAGACCCAGTACTTC. Amino acid sequence: CASSPRTSGQETQYF.

The rearrangement links TRBV5-1 to TRBJ2-1; D is possibly TRBD1 (6 bases). Deletions cut 4 bases from V and 8 bases from J, with 16 bases between. Germline V gene data show CDR1 as SGHRS and CDR2 as YFSETQ. CDR3 length: 14 amino acids. CDR3 DNA: TGCGCCAGCAGCCTCTTAGGGGGTGGGCATGAGCAGTTCTTC. Its protein is CASSLLGGGHEQFF.

V and J are TRBV7-3 and TRBJ2-3, with 8 bases that match TRBD2. Losses at the gene ends were 5 bases for V and 6 bases for J; bases not matched to a gene: 13. Germline CDR1 reads SGHTA; CDR2 reads FQGTGA. The CDR3 length is 16 residues. The CDR3 DNA reads as TGTGCCAGCAGCCCAGTTTCGGGGGGGGCCGTGGATACGCAGTATTTT. Translation: CASSPVSGGAVDTQYF. The full variable domain, its missing parts supplied by reference TRBV7-3 and TRBJ2-3, is GAGVSQTPSNKVTEKGKYVELRCDPISGHTALYWYRQSLGQGPEFLIYFQGTGAADDSGLPNDRFFAVRPEGSVSTLKIQRTERGDSAVYLCASSPVSGGAVDTQYFGPGTRLTVL.

This clone was counted only a few times. V and J are TRBV6-1 and TRBJ1-1, with D uncertain. Trimming cost V 3 bases and J 2 bases, with 7 bases left between them. This CDR3 is built from 13 residues. CDR1 and CDR2 (germline): MNHNS, SASEGT. The CDR3 nucleotides read TGTGCCAGCAGTGACGGGGAAAACACTGAAGCTTTCTTT. Its protein is CASSDGENTEAFF.

This clone was detected only a few times. The rearrangement joins TRBV5-3 to TRBJ1-1; 9 nucleotides line up with TRBD1. TRBV5-3 is sorted into the ORF group, with uncertain function. The CDR3 consists of 15 residues. Trimming took 4 bases from V and 6 from J; bases not matched to a gene: 10. The CDR3 DNA sequence: TGTGCCAGAAGCCCTCCGGGACAGGGAAATCCTGAAGCTTTCTTT. It encodes CARSPPGQGNPEAFF.

The rearrangement links TRBV10-3 to TRBJ2-7; D is unresolved. Per germline, CDR1 ENHRY and CDR2 SYGVKD. This CDR3 is built from 15 residues. V was clipped by 2 bases and J by 0 bases, with 11 bases between them. CDR3 in amino acids: CAISEILSYSYEQYF. The CDR3 DNA follows: TGTGCCATCAGTGAGATTTTGTCCTACTCCTACGAGCAGTACTTC.

The rearrangement joins TRBV2 to TRBJ1-3, with 10 bases that match TRBD1. The germline V gene encodes CDR1 SNHLY and CDR2 FYNNEI. The V gene end was trimmed by 4 bases and the J gene end by 4 bases; junction bases not matched to a gene: 4. This CDR3 contains 15 residues. For the CDR3, the DNA is TGTGCCAGCAGTGCGGGACAGGGGTTAGGAAACACCATATATTTT. It translates to CASSAGQGLGNTIYF.

DNA for the CDR3: TGTGCCAGCAGCGGGACAGGGGGGAAAGAGACCCAGTACTTC. Residues: CASSGTGGKETQYF. The chain combines TRBV9 with TRBJ2-5, with TRBD1 matching 10 bases. CDR1 and CDR2 from the germline V gene are SGDLS and YYNGEE. After removal of 3 bases from V and 3 bases from J, the junction contained 2 bases not matched to a gene. The CDR3 consists of 14 residues.

The count of this clone is one. The chain is built from TRBV7-9 and TRBJ1-2; D unclear. V dropped 1 base and J dropped 8 bases, with 11 bases sitting between them. This CDR3 contains 13 residues. Per the germline V gene, CDR1 is SEHNR and CDR2 is FQNEAQ (reference sequence). The CDR3 spells CASSLGTVEGYTF. CDR3 nucleotides: TGTGCCAGCAGCTTAGGTACAGTTGAAGGCTACACCTTC.

This clone was detected a few times. The genes are TRBV7-2 and TRBJ1-1, with 7 bases identical to TRBD1. This CDR3 comprises 15 residues. Unmatched junction bases numbered 10, after V lost 5 bases and J lost 4 bases. Germline CDR1 reads SGHTA; CDR2 reads FQGNSA. For the CDR3, the DNA is TGTGCCAGCAGCCCAGGAACAGGGGTGGTCACTGAAGCTTTCTTT. This gives the protein CASSPGTGVVTEAFF.

The chain carries TRBV6-6 and TRBJ1-5; D perhaps matches TRBD1 (6 bases). Trimming stripped 0 bases from V and 4 bases from J, with 10 bases between. The CDR3 consists of 15 residues. Germline CDR1 and CDR2: MNHNY and SVGAGI (reference sequence). This CDR3 reads CASSYSSQGNQPQHF. CDR3 coding DNA: TGTGCCAGCAGTTACTCATCTCAGGGGAATCAGCCCCAGCATTTT.

As to this clone: The same CDR3 can be traced to other DNA sequences in this sample. This sequence joins TRBV6-1 and TRBJ2-7, with 11 bases lining up with TRBD2. Germline CDR1 MNHNS, CDR2 SASEGT. V shed 2 bases and J 3 bases; nucleotides not matched to a gene: 0. This CDR3 region has 14 residues. The CDR3 sequence is CASSETSGSYEQYF. In DNA, the CDR3 is TGTGCCAGCAGTGAAACTAGCGGGAGCTACGAGCAGTACTTC.

The CDR3 bases are TGCGCCAGCAGTTTAGTGAGCTCCTACGAGCAGTACTTC. Translated, it gives CASSLVSSYEQYF. The rearrangement uses TRBV10-2 and TRBJ2-7, with D unclear. CDR1 is WSHSY, CDR2 SAAADI, per germline. The CDR3 is 13 residues long. Trimming shortened V by 5 bases and J by 0 bases, and 8 bases separated the two germline ends.